A single sample gave rise to the 27 T cell receptor beta chains below, sequenced in a study of cytotoxic CD8 clonotypes in ibrutinib-treated CLL. Assay: immunoSEQ multiplex PCR; the TCRdb copy retains only in-frame clones and omits some. The sample comprises 200,000 to 250,000 clones, about three quarters of which are singletons, and 5.5% to 6% rests with the top ten. Here the sequenced sample was PBMCs, taken after 12 months of ibrutinib treatment. The source of these receptors is a human donor with chronic lymphocytic leukemia.

This clone was counted between two and nine times. The V call is TRBV5-1, the J call TRBJ1-1; no clear D gene. Trimming pared 2 bases from V and 2 bases from J, leaving 7 bases between. The V gene's germline CDR1 is SGHRS and CDR2 YFSETQ. The CDR3 has 13 residues. The CDR3 loop is CASSFVGNTEAFF. The CDR3 DNA is TGCGCCAGCAGCTTTGTCGGCAACACTGAAGCTTTCTTT.

The chain carries TRBV5-4 and TRBJ1-1; weak D call: TRBD1 (6 bases). Deletions cut 9 bases from V and 3 bases from J, with 12 bases between. The CDR3 contains 12 residues. Germline CDR1 is SGHNT and CDR2 is YYREEE (reference sequence). As DNA, the CDR3 is TGTGCCAACCGGGGACAAGACACTGAAGCTTTCTTT. The encoded protein is CANRGQDTEAFF.

The chain links TRBV5-1 to TRBJ1-2, with unresolved D. Trimming shortened V by 4 bases and J by 2 bases, and 12 bases separated the two germline ends. Germline-derived CDR1 and CDR2 are SGHRS and YFSETQ. There are 14 residues in the CDR3. The chain's CDR3 is CASSQGRANYGYTF. As DNA, the CDR3 is TGCGCCAGCAGCCAAGGGAGAGCGAACTATGGCTACACCTTC.

As regards this clone: The same CDR3 also results from other DNA sequences found in this sample. The V gene is TRBV6-5, the J gene TRBJ2-5, with D possibly matching TRBD2 (7 bases). The CDR3 runs 15 residues. Germline values: CDR1 MNHEY, CDR2 SVGAGI. With 2 bases removed from V and 4 bases from J, the gap between germline ends came to 14 bases. CDR3 protein: CASSYGGGGPETQYF. CDR3 nucleotides: TGTGCCAGCAGTTACGGGGGGGGCGGGCCAGAGACCCAGTACTTC.

This chain uses TRBV7-4 with TRBJ2-4, with D possibly TRBD2 on 6 matching bases. The germline gives CDR1 SGHVT, CDR2 SQSDAQ. Trimming took off 10 bases at V and 0 bases at J, with 13 bases between the two ends. The CDR3 spans 14 residues. In nucleotides, the CDR3 is TGTGCCACCGCTCCGGGGGTAGCCAAAAACATTCAGTACTTC. Its protein is CATAPGVAKNIQYF.

The V gene is TRBV6-5, the J gene TRBJ2-3; D remains unclear. The ends were cut back, 2 bases at V and 8 bases at J, with 8 bases in the middle. The germline V gene has CDR1 MNHEY and CDR2 SVGAGI. This CDR3 has 12 residues. CDR3 DNA sequence: TGTGCCAGCAGTTACGATTACGGTACGCAGTATTTT. Its protein is CASSYDYGTQYF.

This chain uses TRBV19 with TRBJ1-5, with D unclear. Germline V gene data show CDR1 as LNHDA and CDR2 as SQIVND (reference sequence). V lost 6 bases and J 0 bases, leaving 6 bases between the germline ends. The length of the CDR3 is 13 residues. Here the CDR3 DNA reads TGTGCCAGTAGGAGATATAGCAATCAGCCCCAGCATTTT. Translating gives CASRRYSNQPQHF. Full variable domain (outside the CDR3, taken from reference TRBV19 and TRBJ1-5): DGGITQSPKYLFRKEGQNVTLSCEQNLNHDAMYWYRQDPGQGLRLIYYSQIVNDFQKGDIAEGYSVSREKKESFPLTVTSAQKNPTAFYLCASRRYSNQPQHFGDGTRLSIL.

The rearrangement links TRBV6-5 to TRBJ1-5; a weak D match, TRBD1 (6 bases). V gave up 9 bases and J gave up 4 bases, with 10 bases separating them. Germline values: CDR1 MNHEY, CDR2 SVGAGI. This CDR3 contains 12 residues. The CDR3 sequence: CASTTGNQPQHF. CDR3 nucleotide sequence: TGTGCCAGTACGACAGGAAATCAGCCCCAGCATTTT.

J is TRBJ2-7 and V is TRBV10-3; D is possibly TRBD1 (6 bases). The ends were cut back, 3 bases at V and 4 bases at J, with 7 bases in the middle. Germline values: CDR1 ENHRY, CDR2 SYGVKD. The CDR3 loop spans 12 amino acids. CDR3 sequence: CAISDQGYEQYF. Here the CDR3 DNA reads TGTGCCATCAGTGACCAGGGGTACGAGCAGTACTTC.

The J gene is TRBJ2-7, the V gene TRBV19, with 11 bases aligning to TRBD2. Trimming cost V 3 bases and J 3 bases; bases outside gene matches: 4. The V gene's germline CDR1 is LNHDA and CDR2 SQIVND (reference sequence). CDR3 length: 15 amino acids. The CDR3 spells CASSIKGLAGYEQYF. Here the CDR3 DNA reads TGTGCCAGTAGTATCAAAGGACTAGCGGGCTACGAGCAGTACTTC.

V gene TRBV6-6 combines with J gene TRBJ2-3; the D gene is possibly TRBD2 (6 bases). CDR3 length: 13 residues. Per germline, CDR1 MNHNY and CDR2 SVGAGI (reference sequence). V was cut by 10 bases and J by 10 bases, with 21 bases left in between. CDR3: CATASEGLFAQYF. The CDR3 DNA follows: TGTGCCACCGCCTCAGAGGGACTCTTTGCGCAGTATTTT.

The rearrangement joins TRBV6-1 to TRBJ2-3; perhaps TRBD2 as D (6 bases). The CDR3 extends over 14 amino acids. V lost 1 base and J 7 bases, leaving 12 bases between the germline ends. Germline-derived CDR1 and CDR2 are MNHNS and SASEGT. The CDR3: CASSEGTNTYTQYF. The DNA of the CDR3 is TGTGCCAGCAGTGAAGGGACTAATACCTATACGCAGTATTTT.

The V and J genes are TRBV7-6 and TRBJ1-5; D may be TRBD1 (5 bases). Trimming shortened V by 7 bases and J by 2 bases, and 12 bases separated the two germline ends. Germline loops: CDR1 SGHVS, CDR2 FNYEAQ. The CDR3 runs to 14 residues. The CDR3 sequence: CASTQGPGNQPQHF. CDR3 in DNA: TGTGCCAGCACGCAGGGACCGGGCAATCAGCCCCAGCATTTT.

The chain uses TRBV13 and TRBJ2-1; TRBD2 agrees at 12 bases. Germline V gene data show CDR1 as PRHDT and CDR2 as FYEKMQ (reference sequence). The CDR3 loop spans 19 amino acids. V trimming: 4 bases; J trimming: 0 bases; junction bases outside the gene matches: 10. The CDR3 nucleotides are TGTGCCAGCAGCTCCGGCGGACTAGCGGGAACGAGCTCCTACAATGAGCAGTTCTTC. It specifies CASSSGGLAGTSSYNEQFF.

This chain links TRBV25-1 with TRBJ2-3; TRBD2 aligns across 10 bases. The CDR3 totals 15 residues. The V gene's germline CDR1 is MGHDK and CDR2 SYGVNS. With V trimmed by 4 bases and J by 6 bases, 7 bases remained unmatched. The CDR3, as DNA: TGTGCCAGCAGTGTTAGCGGGGGGAGCGCCGATACGCAGTATTTT. Protein sequence: CASSVSGGSADTQYF.

In its sample, this clone was seen a few times. This rearrangement joins TRBV7-2 to TRBJ1-2; D not certain. The germline gives CDR1 SGHTA, CDR2 FQGNSA. This CDR3 spans 16 amino acids. With 3 bases removed from V and 4 bases from J, the gap between germline ends came to 18 bases. CDR3 amino acids: CASSFRPQISGYGYTF. CDR3 sequence (DNA): TGTGCCAGCAGCTTCAGGCCCCAAATTTCGGGCTATGGCTACACCTTC.

The V and J genes are TRBV29-1 and TRBJ2-3; D not certain. The V end was cut by 1 base, the J end by 2 bases, with 7 bases between. The CDR3 loop spans 13 amino acids. The germline V gene has CDR1 SQVTM and CDR2 ANQGSEA. CDR3: CSVEVTATDTQYF. Here the CDR3 DNA reads TGCAGCGTTGAAGTCACCGCCACAGATACGCAGTATTTT.

This clone has only a few counts. CDR3 sequence: CASSVGQGGTEAFF. CDR3 in DNA: TGCGCCAGCAGCGTCGGACAGGGCGGTACTGAAGCTTTCTTT. The chain is built from TRBV5-1 and TRBJ1-1, with 8 bases that match TRBD1. Germline V gene lookup returns CDR1 SGHRS and CDR2 YFSETQ. V was pared by 4 bases and J by 5 bases, with 7 bases of the junction left unmatched. The CDR3 totals 14 residues.

V is TRBV6-5 and J is TRBJ2-5, with 9 bases matching TRBD2. This CDR3 spans 13 amino acids. Germline values: CDR1 MNHEY, CDR2 SVGAGI. V dropped 7 bases and J dropped 2; count of bases not matched to a gene: 2. In nucleotides, the CDR3 is TGTGCCAGCAAGCTAGCGGGACAAGAGACCCAGTACTTC. Translated: CASKLAGQETQYF.

The V and J genes are TRBV5-6 and TRBJ2-5, with 10 bases that match TRBD1. Looked up from germline, CDR1 is SGHDT and CDR2 is YYEEEE. J was trimmed by 0 bases and V by 1 base; bases with no gene match: 3. The CDR3 loop spans 16 amino acids. In DNA, the CDR3 is TGTGCCAGCAGCTTGTGGGGGACAGGGGACCAAGAGACCCAGTACTTC. It translates to CASSLWGTGDQETQYF.

A few counts support this clone. The genes are TRBV27 and TRBJ1-2; 8 positions match TRBD1. This CDR3 spans 17 amino acids. Trimming removed 2 bases from V and 4 bases from J; junction bases left unmatched: 12. Per germline, CDR1 MNHEY and CDR2 SMNVEV (reference sequence). CDR3 nucleotide sequence: TGTGCCAGCAGTTTAAGGGTTCGACAGGGGATAGCCTATGGCTACACCTTC. It codes for CASSLRVRQGIAYGYTF.

This chain links TRBV4-3 with TRBJ1-4; D call uncertain. Germline lookup yields CDR1 LGHNA and CDR2 YSLEER. The germline V and J ends were trimmed by 2 bases and 8 bases, with 9 bases remaining between them. CDR3 length: 13 residues. CDR3 residues: CASSQSVQEKLFF. The CDR3 nucleotides read TGCGCCAGCAGCCAATCCGTCCAAGAAAAACTGTTTTTT.

The J gene is TRBJ2-7, the V gene TRBV5-1; TRBD1 matches 9 bases. Germline values: CDR1 SGHRS, CDR2 YFSETQ. This CDR3 comprises 13 residues. V lost 6 bases to trimming and J lost 5 bases; unmatched junction nucleotides: 6. In DNA, the CDR3 is TGCGCCAGCACCACTTGGACAGGGGACGAGCAGTACTTC. Amino acid sequence: CASTTWTGDEQYF.

V and J are TRBV18 and TRBJ1-4, with D maybe TRBD1 (6 bases). The CDR3 loop spans 13 amino acids. Germline CDR1 reads KGHSH; CDR2 reads LQKENI. Trimming stripped 4 bases from V and 5 bases from J, with 8 bases between. In nucleotides, the CDR3 is TGTGCCAGCTCACGAGGACAGAATGAAAAACTGTTTTTT. Translation gives CASSRGQNEKLFF.

This clone turned up a few times. The chain recombines TRBV29-1 with TRBJ2-2; D is ambiguous. The germline CDR1 and CDR2 sequences are SQVTM and ANQGSEA. Deletions cut 0 bases from V and 3 bases from J, with 5 bases between. The length of the CDR3 is 13 residues. The CDR3 loop reads CSVEEGYTGELFF. As DNA, the CDR3 is TGCAGCGTTGAAGAAGGATACACCGGGGAGCTGTTTTTT.

The chain carries TRBV18 and TRBJ1-3; D not certain. Germline CDR1 and CDR2: KGHSH and LQKENI. V was cut by 3 bases and J by 6 bases, with 6 bases left in between. The CDR3 contains 12 residues. The DNA for the CDR3 is TGTGCCAGCTCACCCGGCGAAAACACCATATATTTT. This sequence encodes CASSPGENTIYF.

The chain combines TRBV7-2 with TRBJ2-7; D is ambiguous. The germline CDR1 and CDR2 sequences are SGHTA and FQGNSA. Trimming cost V 5 bases and J 0 bases, with 5 bases left between them. The CDR3 covers 12 residues. The CDR3 coding sequence is TGTGCCAGCAGCCCATACTCCTACGAGCAGTACTTC. Translated, it gives CASSPYSYEQYF. The variable domain in full, completed from reference TRBV7-2 and TRBJ2-7, reads GAGVSQSPSNKVTEKGKDVELRCDPISGHTALYWYRQSLGQGLEFLIYFQGNSAPDKSGLPSDRFSAERTGGSVSTLTIQRTQQEDSAVYLCASSPYSYEQYFGPGTRLTVT.